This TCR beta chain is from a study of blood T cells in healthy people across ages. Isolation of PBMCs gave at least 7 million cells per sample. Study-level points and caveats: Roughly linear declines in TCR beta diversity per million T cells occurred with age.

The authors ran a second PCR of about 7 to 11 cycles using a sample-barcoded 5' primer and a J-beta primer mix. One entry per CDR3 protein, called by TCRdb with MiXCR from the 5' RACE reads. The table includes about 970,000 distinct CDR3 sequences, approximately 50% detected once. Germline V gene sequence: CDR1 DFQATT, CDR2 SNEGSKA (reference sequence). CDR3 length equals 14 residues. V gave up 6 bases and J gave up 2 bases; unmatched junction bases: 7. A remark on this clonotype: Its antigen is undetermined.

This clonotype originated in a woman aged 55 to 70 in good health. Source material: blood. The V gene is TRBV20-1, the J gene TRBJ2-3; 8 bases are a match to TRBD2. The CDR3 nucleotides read TGCAGTGCCAAGAGCGGGAGTGCCACAGATACGCAGTATTTT. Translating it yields CSAKSGSATDTQYF.